One T cell receptor beta chain is described in this entry. Next came a second PCR, run for about 7 to 11 cycles, which used a sample-barcoded 5' primer along with a J-beta primer mix. Via MiXCR, TCRdb re-called the 5' RACE reads, giving one row per CDR3 protein. The repertoire holds 750,000 to 950,000 distinct CDR3 sequences, with less than 70% as singletons. V was clipped by 1 base and J by 4 bases, with 10 bases between them. The CDR3 loop spans 14 amino acids. Per germline, CDR1 SGHTA and CDR2 FQGNSA. Researchers isolated at least 6 million PBMCs per sample. These data belong to a study of blood T cells in healthy people across ages.

Sample: blood. The receptor was derived from a man older than 75 in good health. This rearrangement joins TRBV7-2 to TRBJ1-2; D is perhaps TRBD1 (6 bases). The CDR3 coding sequence is TGTGCCAGCAGCTTAGATAGGACAGCCTATGGCTACACCTTC. It codes for CASSLDRTAYGYTF.